This record covers a single T cell receptor beta chain. It has no known antigen specificity. Base qualities are not at hand, and no much larger clone is one base apart. A two-step, bias-controlled multiplex PCR was used to amplify TCRbeta CDR3 regions from genomic DNA. The multiplex PCR used primers specific for every TRBV and TRBJ gene segment. The immunoSEQ Assay was used to generate TCRbeta repertoire data. In the original analysis: To merge closely related sequences, reads went through filtering and clustering using a relative-frequency ratio and a modified nearest-neighbor algorithm. The V, D and J gene assignments for CDR3 sequences were based on IMGT annotation. Template counts were corrected for PCR amplification bias by normalization and were quantified against synthetic TCR CDR3 analog sequences. Only unique productive sequences, defined as in-frame CDR3 sequences lacking stop codons, were included in the analyses. The immunoSEQ Analyzer software was used to calculate clonality, defined as 1 minus Pielou's evenness, and iChao1 richness. Statistical testing was performed in JMP, using Student's t-test or a non-parametric test depending on Shapiro-Wilk normality results. The immuneACCESS repertoire file appears here via TCRdb, limited to in-frame rearrangements. These files lack a portion of the clones; in checked studies, under half of the deficit traces to unresolved V genes, and the cause of the others is not known. D and trimming come from the DNA, and the V and J calls and clone size come from that table. In all, the sample holds thousands of clones, and 95% to 98% of those were seen once. The top ten clones comprise roughly 0.57% of the sample.

The CDR3 has 13 amino acids, counting the end cysteine and phenylalanine. The CDR3 DNA has 39 bases and is translated from base 1. V loses 0 bases, J loses 4 bases, and the germline ends lie 7 bases apart. CDR1 and CDR2, looked up from the germline V gene (reference sequence), are MNHNY and SVGAGI. Term cord blood came from about 5 elective full-term cesarean deliveries at about 37-42 weeks of gestation, without labor or rupture of membranes. Exclusion from the study was applied to pregnancies with fetal demise, active maternal HSV infection or known maternal HIV infection. A FACSAria III cell sorter was used to sort live, Annexin V-negative naive CD8+ T cells (CD3+CD8+CD45RA+CCR7+). Per sample, between roughly 18,000 and 100,000 naive CD8+ T cells were obtained by sorting. Mixed venous-arterial cord blood was collected with preassembled standardized sampling kits. Cord blood was held at room temperature, and processing was completed within 4 hours of collection. Ficoll-Paque density gradient centrifugation of diluted blood was used to isolate mononuclear cells. Before sorting, mononuclear cells were cryopreserved in around 10% DMSO with about 90% FBS and kept in long-term storage at -150 degrees C. Annexin V and antibodies against CD3, CD8, CCR7 and CD45RA were used to stain the thawed cells. The DNeasy Blood and Tissue Kit was used to extract genomic DNA from snap-frozen pellets of sorted cells.

This sample was included in a study of naive CD8 T cells in extremely preterm neonates (dated 2017 in TCRdb). Regarding the complete study: The study compared TCRbeta CDR3 repertoires of sorted naive CD8+ T cells across four age groups: extremely preterm neonates, term neonates, young children and adults.

Beyond this particular receptor, the publication reports: A larger fraction of CDR3 nucleotide sequences was shared among preterm neonates (about 2.7%) than among term neonates (around 0.4%), young children (0.03%) and adults (approximately 0.01%). Compared with all other age groups, preterm neonates showed significantly lower iChao1 richness (p < 0.05) along with an even clone distribution, indicating a less rich repertoire. The authors noted a small sample size and variable productive template counts among preterm samples as limitations. Compared with the older groups, preterm CDR3s were shorter and closer to germline, carrying fewer N additions and showing less junctional trimming. To track T cell development within individuals, the authors urged prospective longitudinal studies of preterm and term neonates.

The sample consisted of naive CD8+ T cells from cord blood. The sequence links TRBV6-6 to TRBJ2-7, and possibly TRBD2, on 6 matching bases. This receptor was identified in a newborn in good health. The CDR3 sequence is CASSYSAGYEQYF. The DNA sequence follows: TGTGCCAGCAGTTACTCCGCGGGGTACGAGCAGTACTTC.